The rows below give T cell receptor beta chains drawn from one sample of a study of T cell responses to AZD1222 COVID-19 vaccine. The data were produced by immunoSEQ multiplex PCR, yet TCRdb's version contains in-frame clones alone and is incomplete. The sample includes 140,000 or so clones, 85% to 95% of them seen just once. Material: peripheral blood, obtained after recovery from COVID-19. All receptors come from an adult who had recovered from COVID-19. Both conserved end residues are part of each CDR3. The D gene is left open where the match is weak. Size values are once, few and many counts, or a class for expanded clones, and some rows have none.

cdr3_nt: TGTGCCAGCAGCTTGACAGGGGGTTCCGACGAGCAGTACTTC; cdr3_aa: CASSLTGGSDEQYF; v_call: TRBV7-3; j_call: TRBJ2-7; clone_size: -; d_call: TRBD1
cdr3_nt: TGTGCCAGCAGCTTGTCGGTATACAATGAGCAGTTCTTC; cdr3_aa: CASSLSVYNEQFF; v_call: TRBV12-3/TRBV12-4; j_call: TRBJ2-1; clone_size: once; d_call: -
cdr3_nt: TGTGCCAGCAGCCAAGTGGGACTAGCGGGGCTCAATGAGCAGTTCTTC; cdr3_aa: CASSQVGLAGLNEQFF; v_call: TRBV3-1/TRBV3-2; j_call: TRBJ2-1; clone_size: -; d_call: TRBD2
cdr3_nt: TGTGCCAGCAGCGTAGGCCCAGGGGGGTACGAGCAGTACTTC; cdr3_aa: CASSVGPGGYEQYF; v_call: TRBV9; j_call: TRBJ2-7; clone_size: -; d_call: -
cdr3_nt: TGTGCCAGCAGTTCCAGACAGTCTAACTATGGCTACACCTTC; cdr3_aa: CASSSRQSNYGYTF; v_call: TRBV2; j_call: TRBJ1-2; clone_size: -; d_call: -
cdr3_nt: TGTGCCAGCAGCTTGACCTCCGGGACTAGCGGAAAGCAGTTCTTC; cdr3_aa: CASSLTSGTSGKQFF; v_call: TRBV7-3; j_call: TRBJ2-1; clone_size: -; d_call: TRBD2
cdr3_nt: TGTGCCTGGAGTGAAGGGTTAAATTATTTCTATGGCTACACCTTC; cdr3_aa: CAWSEGLNYFYGYTF; v_call: TRBV30; j_call: TRBJ1-2; clone_size: -; d_call: -
cdr3_nt: TGTGCCAGCAGCCCCCCGCCCCATCTAGCGAGTGCCACAGATACGCAGTATTTT; cdr3_aa: CASSPPPHLASATDTQYF; v_call: TRBV11-2; j_call: TRBJ2-3; clone_size: -; d_call: -
cdr3_nt: TGTGCCTGGAGTGTAGAAGGCCGTGAGACCCAGTACTTC; cdr3_aa: CAWSVEGRETQYF; v_call: TRBV30; j_call: TRBJ2-5; clone_size: -; d_call: -
cdr3_nt: TGTGCCAGCAGTTTCCCCGTAGCTGACAGCTCCTACGAGCAGTACTTC; cdr3_aa: CASSFPVADSSYEQYF; v_call: TRBV28; j_call: TRBJ2-7; clone_size: -; d_call: -
cdr3_nt: TGTGCCAGTAGTTTCCCTATGGGAGAGGGCACAGATACGCAGTATTTT; cdr3_aa: CASSFPMGEGTDTQYF; v_call: TRBV19; j_call: TRBJ2-3; clone_size: few; d_call: -
cdr3_nt: TGCGCCAGCAGCTCCGCTCTAACCTACCACGAGCAGTACTTC; cdr3_aa: CASSSALTYHEQYF; v_call: TRBV5-1; j_call: TRBJ2-7; clone_size: once; d_call: -
cdr3_nt: TGCGCCAGCAGCCAAGTTTTGGGCAGGGGAAGGGCTGAAGCTTTCTTT; cdr3_aa: CASSQVLGRGRAEAFF; v_call: TRBV4-1; j_call: TRBJ1-1; clone_size: -; d_call: -
cdr3_nt: TGTGCCAGCAGCGCACAGCGGGAGTCCCTCTACGAGCAGTACTTC; cdr3_aa: CASSAQRESLYEQYF; v_call: TRBV7-6; j_call: TRBJ2-7; clone_size: -; d_call: TRBD2
cdr3_nt: TGTGCCAGCAGCCCTAAGGGGGCTCTGAACACCGGGGAGCTGTTTTTT; cdr3_aa: CASSPKGALNTGELFF; v_call: TRBV11-3; j_call: TRBJ2-2; clone_size: -; d_call: TRBD1
cdr3_nt: TGTGCCAGCAGTGAGGCCCGAGCCGGGGAGCTGTTTTTT; cdr3_aa: CASSEARAGELFF; v_call: TRBV2; j_call: TRBJ2-2; clone_size: -; d_call: -
cdr3_nt: TGTGCCAGCAGCCGAATATCTGGGGACAATGAAAAACTGTTTTTT; cdr3_aa: CASSRISGDNEKLFF; v_call: TRBV5-4; j_call: TRBJ1-4; clone_size: -; d_call: -
cdr3_nt: TGTGCCACCAGCAGAAAACGCGGACTAGCGGGAGGGAAGGCTGGCTACGAGCAGTACTTC; cdr3_aa: CATSRKRGLAGGKAGYEQYF; v_call: TRBV15; j_call: TRBJ2-7; clone_size: -; d_call: TRBD2
cdr3_nt: TGTGCCAGCAGTTACTCATATGGAGCAAGGGAGACCCAGTACTTC; cdr3_aa: CASSYSYGARETQYF; v_call: TRBV6-6; j_call: TRBJ2-5; clone_size: once; d_call: -
cdr3_nt: TGTGCCATCAGAACCCCGACAGGGAACACTGAAGCTTTCTTT; cdr3_aa: CAIRTPTGNTEAFF; v_call: TRBV10-3; j_call: TRBJ1-1; clone_size: -; d_call: -
cdr3_nt: TGTGCCAGCAGCCAAGTGGCGGGAGGGCGATGGGATGAGCAGTTCTTC; cdr3_aa: CASSQVAGGRWDEQFF; v_call: TRBV16; j_call: TRBJ2-1; clone_size: -; d_call: TRBD2
cdr3_nt: TGTGCCAGCAGCCAGAGCTTCGAACCCCTCCACTTT; cdr3_aa: CASSQSFEPLHF; v_call: TRBV3-1/TRBV3-2; j_call: TRBJ1-6; clone_size: -; d_call: -
cdr3_nt: TGTGCCAGCAGCGGCAGGGGGCTTGGCTACACCTTC; cdr3_aa: CASSGRGLGYTF; v_call: TRBV9; j_call: TRBJ1-2; clone_size: -; d_call: TRBD1
cdr3_nt: TGTGCCAGCAGTACAGGTGGCACCGGGGAGCTGTTTTTT; cdr3_aa: CASSTGGTGELFF; v_call: TRBV28; j_call: TRBJ2-2; clone_size: once; d_call: -
cdr3_nt: TGTGCCAGCAGCCCCCTGGGCTGGGGTAGCAATCAGCCCCAGCATTTT; cdr3_aa: CASSPLGWGSNQPQHF; v_call: TRBV6-6; j_call: TRBJ1-5; clone_size: -; d_call: -
cdr3_nt: TGTGCCAGCAGCCTCTCCCCACAGGGGTCTGAAGCTTTCTTT; cdr3_aa: CASSLSPQGSEAFF; v_call: TRBV11-3; j_call: TRBJ1-1; clone_size: -; d_call: TRBD1
cdr3_nt: TGCGCCAGCAGCTATCAGGGGAACACCGGGGAGCTGTTTTTT; cdr3_aa: CASSYQGNTGELFF; v_call: TRBV5-1; j_call: TRBJ2-2; clone_size: -; d_call: -